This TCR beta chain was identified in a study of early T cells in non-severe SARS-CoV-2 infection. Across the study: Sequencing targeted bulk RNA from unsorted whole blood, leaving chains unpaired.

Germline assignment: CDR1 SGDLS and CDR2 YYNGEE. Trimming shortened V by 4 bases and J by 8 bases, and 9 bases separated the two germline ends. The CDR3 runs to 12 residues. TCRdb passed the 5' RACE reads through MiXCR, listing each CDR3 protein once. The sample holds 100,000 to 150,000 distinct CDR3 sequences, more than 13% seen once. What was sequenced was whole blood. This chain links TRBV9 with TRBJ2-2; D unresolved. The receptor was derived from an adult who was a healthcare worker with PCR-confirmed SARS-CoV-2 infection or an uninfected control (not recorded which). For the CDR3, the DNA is TGTGCCAGCAGCTCAGTTAAGGGGGAGCTGTTTTTT. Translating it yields CASSSVKGELFF.